This TCR beta chain was documented in a study of cytomegalovirus exposure and HLA in healthy donors. The data were produced by immunoSEQ multiplex PCR, yet TCRdb's version contains in-frame clones alone and is incomplete. The sample has 200,000 to 300,000 clones; roughly 87% are singletons. Trimming pared 0 bases from V and 7 bases from J, leaving 4 bases between. Germline CDR1 reads SGDLS; CDR2 reads YYNGEE. The CDR3 loop spans 12 amino acids. The receptor comes from a man aged 18 to 30 in good health and CMV-seropositive. Sample: PBMCs. V gene TRBV9 combines with J gene TRBJ2-2, with unresolved D. CDR3: CASSVGHGELFF. DNA for the CDR3: TGTGCCAGCAGCGTAGGACACGGGGAGCTGTTTTTT.